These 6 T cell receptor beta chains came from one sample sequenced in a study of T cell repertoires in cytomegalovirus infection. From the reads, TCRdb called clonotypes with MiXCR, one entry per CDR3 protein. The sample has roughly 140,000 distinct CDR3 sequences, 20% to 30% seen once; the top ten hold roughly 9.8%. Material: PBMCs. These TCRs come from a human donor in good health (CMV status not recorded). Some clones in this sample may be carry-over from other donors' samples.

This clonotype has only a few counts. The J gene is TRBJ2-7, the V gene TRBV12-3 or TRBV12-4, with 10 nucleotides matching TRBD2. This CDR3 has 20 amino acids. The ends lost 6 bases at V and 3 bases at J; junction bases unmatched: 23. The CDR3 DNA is TGTGCCAGCAGATTCAAGGAACTAGCGGGGAATACCTTTAGTTACTACGAGCAGTACTTC. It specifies CASRFKELAGNTFSYYEQYF.

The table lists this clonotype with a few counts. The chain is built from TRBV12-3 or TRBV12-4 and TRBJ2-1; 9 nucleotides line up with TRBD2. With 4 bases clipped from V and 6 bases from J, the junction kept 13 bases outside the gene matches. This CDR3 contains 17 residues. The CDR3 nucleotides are TGTGCCAGCAGTTCGCTAGCGGGGATCGGTTTGGGCAATGAGCAGTTCTTC. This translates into CASSSLAGIGLGNEQFF.

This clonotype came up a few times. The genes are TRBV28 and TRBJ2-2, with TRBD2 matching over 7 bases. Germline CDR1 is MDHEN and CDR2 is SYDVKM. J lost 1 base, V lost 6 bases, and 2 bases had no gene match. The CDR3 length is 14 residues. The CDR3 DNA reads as TGTGCCAGCAGGACTAGCAGGAACACCGGGGAGCTGTTTTTT. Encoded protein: CASRTSRNTGELFF.

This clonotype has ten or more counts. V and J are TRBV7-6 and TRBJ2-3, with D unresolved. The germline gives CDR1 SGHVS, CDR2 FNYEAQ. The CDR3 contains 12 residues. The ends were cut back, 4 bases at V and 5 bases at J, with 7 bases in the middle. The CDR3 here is CASSSEIDTQYF. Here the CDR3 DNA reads TGTGCCAGCAGCTCAGAAATAGATACGCAGTATTTT.

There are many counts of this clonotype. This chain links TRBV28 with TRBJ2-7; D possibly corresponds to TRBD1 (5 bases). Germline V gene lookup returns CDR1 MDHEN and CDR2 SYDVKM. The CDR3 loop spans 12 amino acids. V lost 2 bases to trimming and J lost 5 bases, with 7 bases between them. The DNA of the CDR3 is TGTGCCAGCAGTTTACAGGGAAACGAGCAGTACTTC. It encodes CASSLQGNEQYF.

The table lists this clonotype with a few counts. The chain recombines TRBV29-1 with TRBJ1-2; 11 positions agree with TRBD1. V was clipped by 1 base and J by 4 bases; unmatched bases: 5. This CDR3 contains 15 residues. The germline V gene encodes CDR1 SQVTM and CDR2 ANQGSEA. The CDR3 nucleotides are TGCAGCGTTGAAGTCGGGACAGGGGGAGTCTATGGCTACACCTTC. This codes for CSVEVGTGGVYGYTF. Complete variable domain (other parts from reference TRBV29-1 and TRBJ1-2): SAVISQKPSRDICQRGTSLTIQCQVDSQVTMMFWYRQQPGQSLTLIATANQGSEATYESGFVIDKFPISRPNLTFSTLTVSNMSPEDSSIYLCSVEVGTGGVYGYTFGSGTRLTVV.